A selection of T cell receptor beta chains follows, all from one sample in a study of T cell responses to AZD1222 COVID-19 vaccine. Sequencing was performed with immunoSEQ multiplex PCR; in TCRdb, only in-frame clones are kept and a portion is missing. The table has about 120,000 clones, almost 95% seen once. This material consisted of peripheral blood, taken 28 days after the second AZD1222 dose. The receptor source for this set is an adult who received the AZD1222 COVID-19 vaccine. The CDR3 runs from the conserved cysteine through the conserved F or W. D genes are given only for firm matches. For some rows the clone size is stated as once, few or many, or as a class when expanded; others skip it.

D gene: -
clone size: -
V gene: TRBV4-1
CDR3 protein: CASSQDGYNEQFF

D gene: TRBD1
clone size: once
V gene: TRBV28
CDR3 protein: CASNRGNTEAFF

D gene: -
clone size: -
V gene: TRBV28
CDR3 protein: CASSQPVRGNQPQHF

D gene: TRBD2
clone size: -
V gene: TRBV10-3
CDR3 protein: CAIAGLAGPSSYNEQFF

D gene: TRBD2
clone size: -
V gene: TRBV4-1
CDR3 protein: CASSLRTSGMVDTQYF

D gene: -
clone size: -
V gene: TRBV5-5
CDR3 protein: CASSLDSLMSYEQYF

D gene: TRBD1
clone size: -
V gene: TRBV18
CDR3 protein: CASSQAMGQGLTYEQYF

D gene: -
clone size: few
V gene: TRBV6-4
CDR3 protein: CASSDSKMTGRRQPQHF

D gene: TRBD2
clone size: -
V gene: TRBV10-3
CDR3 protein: CATQRGHEDTQYF

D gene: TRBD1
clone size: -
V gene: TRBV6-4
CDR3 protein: CASSDSAGGDYNEQFF

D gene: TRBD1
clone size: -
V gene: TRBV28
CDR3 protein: CASSWDRQSNYGYTF

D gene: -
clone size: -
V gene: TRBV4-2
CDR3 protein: CASSQEHRQNYGYTF

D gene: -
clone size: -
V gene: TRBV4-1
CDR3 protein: CASSQGGPIPPGYTF

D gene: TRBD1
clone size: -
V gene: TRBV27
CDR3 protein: CASSLSIGQGGGVFEQFF

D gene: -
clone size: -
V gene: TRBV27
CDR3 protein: CASSHRAYQPQHF

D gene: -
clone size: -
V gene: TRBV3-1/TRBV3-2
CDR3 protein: CASSFIRSTYEQYF

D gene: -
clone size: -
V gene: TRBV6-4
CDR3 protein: CASSDSETGPRNTEAFF

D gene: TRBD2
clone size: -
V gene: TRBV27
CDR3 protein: CASSGGRLKNIQYF

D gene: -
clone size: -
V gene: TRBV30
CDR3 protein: CAWSVRRRYNEQFF

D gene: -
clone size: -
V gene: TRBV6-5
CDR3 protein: CASSYPRNTGELFF

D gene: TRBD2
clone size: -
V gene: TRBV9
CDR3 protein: CASSVVLAGAYNEQFF

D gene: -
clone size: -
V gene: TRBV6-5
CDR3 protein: CASSPGTTSTDTQYF

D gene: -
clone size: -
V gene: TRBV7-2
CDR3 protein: CASSLEPYTDTQYF

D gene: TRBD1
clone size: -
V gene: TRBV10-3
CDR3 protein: CAISWGQGEDGYTF

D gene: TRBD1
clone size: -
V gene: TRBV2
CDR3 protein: CASSEAGRGQSPLHF

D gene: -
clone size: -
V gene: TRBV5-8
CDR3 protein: CASRRRDGYTF

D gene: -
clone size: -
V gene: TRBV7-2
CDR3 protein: CASSLGVGQPQHF

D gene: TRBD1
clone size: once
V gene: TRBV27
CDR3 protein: CASSSGTARQETQYF

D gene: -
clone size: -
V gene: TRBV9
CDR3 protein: CASEGLHYGYTF

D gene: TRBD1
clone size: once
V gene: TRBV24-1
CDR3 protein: CATSEWAGGINEQFF

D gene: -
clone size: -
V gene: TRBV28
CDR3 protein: CASSLAAQGGYTF

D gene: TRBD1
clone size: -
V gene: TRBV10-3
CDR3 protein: CAISESPGTGQGSNQPQHF

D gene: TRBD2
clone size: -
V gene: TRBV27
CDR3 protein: CASSLSSSGLFEQYF

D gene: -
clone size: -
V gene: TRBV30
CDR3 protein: CAWSVLQTISFF

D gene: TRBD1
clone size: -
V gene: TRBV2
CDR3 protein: CASSLTGEGGYTF

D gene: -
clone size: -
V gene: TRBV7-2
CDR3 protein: CASSLSRSYNSPLHF

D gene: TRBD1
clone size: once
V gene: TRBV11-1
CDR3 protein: CASKSNRGVSYEQYF

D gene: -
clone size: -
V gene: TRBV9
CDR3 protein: CASSVGGGLNTEAFF

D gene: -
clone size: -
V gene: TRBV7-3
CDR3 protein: CASSFSEGNEQFF

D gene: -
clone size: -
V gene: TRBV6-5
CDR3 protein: CATTEEGRTNEQFF

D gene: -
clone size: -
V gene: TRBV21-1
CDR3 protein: CASSRGRVPYEQYF

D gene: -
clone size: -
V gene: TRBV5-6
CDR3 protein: CASSLGGDQPQHF

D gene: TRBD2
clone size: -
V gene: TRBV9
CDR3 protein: CASSAPLAGGTSSYNEQFF

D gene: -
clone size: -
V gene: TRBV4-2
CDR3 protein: CASSQVVGATDTQYF

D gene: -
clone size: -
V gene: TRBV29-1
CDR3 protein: CSVGPSSYEQYF

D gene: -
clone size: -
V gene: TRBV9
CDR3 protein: CASSPGIDYSGNTIYF

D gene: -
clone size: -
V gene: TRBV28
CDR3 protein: CASSHTGHSGNTIYF

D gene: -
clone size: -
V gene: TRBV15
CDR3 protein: CATSRGVGGYVSGEQFF

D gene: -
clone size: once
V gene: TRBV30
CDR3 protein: CACSGGVDGYTF